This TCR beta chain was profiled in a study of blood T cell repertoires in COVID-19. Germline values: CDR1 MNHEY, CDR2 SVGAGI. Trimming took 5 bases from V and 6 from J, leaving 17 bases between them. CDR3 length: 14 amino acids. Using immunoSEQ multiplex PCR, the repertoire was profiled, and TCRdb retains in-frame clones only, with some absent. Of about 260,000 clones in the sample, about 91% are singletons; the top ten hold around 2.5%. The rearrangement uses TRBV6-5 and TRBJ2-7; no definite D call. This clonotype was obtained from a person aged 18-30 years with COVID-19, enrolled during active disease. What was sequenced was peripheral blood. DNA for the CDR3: TGTGCCAGCAGTCGAGGTCCCCCAGTGGTCGAGCAGTACTTC. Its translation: CASSRGPPVVEQYF.